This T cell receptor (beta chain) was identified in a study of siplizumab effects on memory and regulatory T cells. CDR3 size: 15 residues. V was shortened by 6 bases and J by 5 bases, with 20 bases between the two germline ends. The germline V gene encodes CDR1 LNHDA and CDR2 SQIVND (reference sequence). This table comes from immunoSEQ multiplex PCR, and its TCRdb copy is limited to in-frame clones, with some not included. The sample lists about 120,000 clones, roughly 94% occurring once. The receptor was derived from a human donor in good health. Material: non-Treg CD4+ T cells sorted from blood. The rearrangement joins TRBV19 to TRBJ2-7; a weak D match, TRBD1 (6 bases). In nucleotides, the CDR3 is TGTGCCAGTAGCCCGCGACGGGACATTTTTGACGAGCAGTACTTC. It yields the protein CASSPRRDIFDEQYF. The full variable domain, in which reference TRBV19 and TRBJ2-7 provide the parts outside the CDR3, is DGGITQSPKYLFRKEGQNVTLSCEQNLNHDAMYWYRQDPGQGLRLIYYSQIVNDFQKGDIAEGYSVSREKKESFPLTVTSAQKNPTAFYLCASSPRRDIFDEQYFGPGTRLTVT.